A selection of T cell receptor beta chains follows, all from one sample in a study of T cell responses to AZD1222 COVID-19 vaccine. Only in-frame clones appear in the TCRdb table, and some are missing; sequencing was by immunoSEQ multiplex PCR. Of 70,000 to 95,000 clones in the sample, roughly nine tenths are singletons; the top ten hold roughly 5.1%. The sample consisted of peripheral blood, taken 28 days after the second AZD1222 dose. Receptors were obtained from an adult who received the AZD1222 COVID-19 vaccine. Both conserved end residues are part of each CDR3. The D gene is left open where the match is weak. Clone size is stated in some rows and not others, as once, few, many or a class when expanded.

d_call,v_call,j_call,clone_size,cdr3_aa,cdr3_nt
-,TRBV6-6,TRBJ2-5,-,CASTLTGGWETQYF,TGTGCCAGCACTCTGACAGGCGGTTGGGAGACCCAGTACTTC
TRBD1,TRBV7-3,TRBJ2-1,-,CASSRPGTGGRNEQFF,TGTGCCAGCAGCCGCCCTGGGACAGGGGGCCGAAATGAGCAGTTCTTC
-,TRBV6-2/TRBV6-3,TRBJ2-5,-,CASSYVAQETQYF,TGTGCCAGCAGTTATGTGGCACAAGAGACCCAGTACTTC
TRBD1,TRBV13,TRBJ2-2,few,CASSLATGVVGELFF,TGTGCCAGCAGCTTAGCGACAGGGGTCGTCGGGGAGCTGTTTTTT
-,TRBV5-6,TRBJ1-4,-,CASLFAGGSNEKLFF,TGTGCCAGCCTTTTCGCAGGTGGAAGTAATGAAAAACTGTTTTTT
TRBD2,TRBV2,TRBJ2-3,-,CASSERAGGTDTQYF,TGTGCCAGCAGTGAAAGGGCGGGGGGGACAGATACGCAGTATTTT
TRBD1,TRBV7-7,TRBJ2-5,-,CASSLGGTGSETQYF,TGTGCCAGCAGCTTAGGGGGGACAGGGTCAGAGACCCAGTACTTC
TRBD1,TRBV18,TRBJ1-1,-,CASSPRQGMNTEAFF,TGTGCCAGCTCACCAAGACAGGGTATGAACACTGAAGCTTTCTTT
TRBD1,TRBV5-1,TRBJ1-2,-,CASSRDRASNYGYTF,TGCGCCAGCAGCCGGGACAGGGCCTCTAACTATGGCTACACCTTC
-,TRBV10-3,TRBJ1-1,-,CANADYEGTEAFF,TGTGCCAATGCAGATTATGAAGGCACTGAAGCTTTCTTT
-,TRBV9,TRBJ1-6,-,CASSVDSANSPLHF,TGTGCCAGCAGCGTGGATAGCGCAAATTCACCCCTCCACTTT
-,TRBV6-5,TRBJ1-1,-,CASKWGLDTEAFF,TGTGCCAGCAAATGGGGGCTAGACACTGAAGCTTTCTTT
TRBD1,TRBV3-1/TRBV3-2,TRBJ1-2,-,CASSHGQGVGYGYTF,TGTGCCAGCAGCCATGGGCAGGGGGTAGGCTATGGCTACACCTTC
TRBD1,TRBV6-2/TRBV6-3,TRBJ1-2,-,CASSYLGQATTNYGYTF,TGTGCCAGCAGTTACCTTGGACAGGCCACCACTAACTATGGCTACACCTTC
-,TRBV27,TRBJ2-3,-,CASRGIDSGSTADTQYF,TGTGCCAGCAGGGGTATAGACAGCGGGTCAACGGCAGATACGCAGTATTTT
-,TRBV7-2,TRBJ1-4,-,CASSLVAGHSGEKLFF,TGTGCCAGCAGCTTAGTTGCCGGACATTCAGGGGAAAAACTGTTTTTT
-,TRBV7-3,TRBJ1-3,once,CASSPQGPSGNTIYF,TGTGCCAGCAGTCCTCAGGGTCCCTCTGGAAACACCATATATTTT
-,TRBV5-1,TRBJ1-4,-,CASREGLTNEKLFF,TGCGCCAGCAGAGAAGGGTTAACTAATGAAAAACTGTTTTTT
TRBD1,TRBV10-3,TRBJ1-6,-,CAISVGQQNSPLHF,TGTGCCATCAGTGTGGGACAGCAAAATTCACCCCTCCACTTT
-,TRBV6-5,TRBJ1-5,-,CASLRDSNQPQHF,TGTGCCAGCCTAAGGGATAGCAATCAGCCCCAGCATTTT
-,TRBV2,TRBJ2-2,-,CASSVRDTGELFF,TGTGCCAGCAGTGTTCGGGACACCGGGGAGCTGTTTTTT
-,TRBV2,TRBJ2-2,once,CASSEEGRLKTGELFF,TGTGCCAGCAGTGAAGAGGGCAGGCTCAAGACCGGGGAGCTGTTTTTT
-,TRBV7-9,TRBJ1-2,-,CASSSDSDISGYTF,TGTGCCAGCAGCTCGGACAGTGACATCTCTGGCTACACCTTC
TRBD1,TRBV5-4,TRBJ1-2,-,CASSPDRVDRYTF,TGTGCCAGCAGCCCGGACAGGGTAGATCGCTACACCTTC
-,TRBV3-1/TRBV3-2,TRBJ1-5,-,CASGSLIHPQHF,TGTGCCAGCGGGTCACTCATCCACCCCCAGCATTTT
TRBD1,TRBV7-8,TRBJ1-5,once,CASSAHRGSNQPQHF,TGTGCCAGCAGCGCCCACAGGGGAAGCAATCAGCCCCAGCATTTT
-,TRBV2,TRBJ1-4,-,CASRVSQATNEKLFF,TGTGCCAGCCGGGTCTCCCAGGCAACTAATGAAAAACTGTTTTTT
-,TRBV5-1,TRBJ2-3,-,CASSLDSQPGTDTQYF,TGCGCCAGCAGCCTAGACTCCCAGCCGGGGACAGATACGCAGTATTTT
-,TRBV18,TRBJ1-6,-,CASSPVGFSSYNSPLHF,TGTGCCAGCTCACCGGTGGGCTTTAGCTCCTATAATTCACCCCTCCACTTT
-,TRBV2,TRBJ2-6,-,CASSPRGRSGANVLTF,TGTGCCAGCAGTCCCCGGGGTAGATCTGGGGCCAACGTCCTGACTTTC
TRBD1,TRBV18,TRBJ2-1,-,CASSPVRTGDNEQFF,TGTGCCAGCTCACCTGTGCGGACAGGGGACAATGAGCAGTTCTTC
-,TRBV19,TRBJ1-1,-,CASSLGARYTEAFF,TGTGCCAGTAGCCTGGGAGCCCGGTACACTGAAGCTTTCTTT
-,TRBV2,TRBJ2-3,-,CASSEGESTQYF,TGTGCCAGCAGTGAAGGTGAGAGTACGCAGTATTTT
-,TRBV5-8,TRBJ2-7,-,CASSWGGDRPLIQYF,TGTGCCAGCAGCTGGGGCGGGGATCGGCCCCTAATTCAGTACTTC
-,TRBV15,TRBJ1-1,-,CATSRGGALRTEAFF,TGTGCCACCAGCAGGGGGGGGGCATTGCGTACTGAAGCTTTCTTT
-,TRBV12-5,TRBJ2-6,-,CASGLVSGKAGANVLTF,TGTGCTAGTGGTTTGGTATCTGGGAAGGCTGGGGCCAACGTCCTGACTTTC
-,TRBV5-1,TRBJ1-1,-,CASSLGATGRETEAFF,TGCGCCAGCAGCTTGGGGGCCACAGGGCGTGAAACTGAAGCTTTCTTT
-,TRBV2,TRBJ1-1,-,CASRKGSNTEAFF,TGTGCCAGCAGGAAGGGCAGTAACACTGAAGCTTTCTTT
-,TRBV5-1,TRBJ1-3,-,CASSADREGNTIYF,TGCGCCAGCAGCGCAGACAGAGAAGGAAACACCATATATTTT
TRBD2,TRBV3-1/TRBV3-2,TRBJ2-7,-,CASSQGGGWSEQYF,TGTGCCAGCAGCCAAGGGGGGGGATGGAGTGAGCAGTACTTC